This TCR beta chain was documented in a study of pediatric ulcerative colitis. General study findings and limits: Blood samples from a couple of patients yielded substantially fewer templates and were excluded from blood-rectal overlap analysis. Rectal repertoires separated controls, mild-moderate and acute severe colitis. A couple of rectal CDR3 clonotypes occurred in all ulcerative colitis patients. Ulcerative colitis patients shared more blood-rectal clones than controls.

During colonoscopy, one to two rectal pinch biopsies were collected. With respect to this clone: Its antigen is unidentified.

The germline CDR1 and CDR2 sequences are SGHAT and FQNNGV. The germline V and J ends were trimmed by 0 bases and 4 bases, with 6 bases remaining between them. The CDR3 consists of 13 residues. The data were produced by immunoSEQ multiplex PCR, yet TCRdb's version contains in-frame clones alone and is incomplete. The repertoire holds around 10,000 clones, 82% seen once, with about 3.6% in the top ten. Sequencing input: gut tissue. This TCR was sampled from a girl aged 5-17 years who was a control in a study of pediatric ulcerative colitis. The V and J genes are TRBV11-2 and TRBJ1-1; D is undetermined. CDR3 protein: CASSLDRRTEAFF. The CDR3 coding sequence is TGTGCCAGCAGCTTAGATAGGCGCACTGAAGCTTTCTTT.